These T cell receptor beta chains were read from a single sample in a study of identifying expanded T cells in peripheral blood. Clones were read by immunoSEQ multiplex PCR, and TCRdb kept only the in-frame ones, dropping some. The sample includes approximately 130,000 clones, 75% to 90% of them seen just once. Sequenced material: blood. The receptors derive from a person aged 18 to 75 in good health. CDR3s include the opening cysteine and the closing phenylalanine or tryptophan. Rows give clone size only sometimes, using once, few, many, or a class for an expanded clone.

clone_size j_call v_call cdr3_aa
NA TRBJ2-7 TRBV21-1 CAIPGQGAGEQYF
once TRBJ2-4 TRBV18 CASSPGTSGKNIQYF
NA TRBJ2-1 TRBV19 CASSIGQGPLGFDEQFF
NA TRBJ1-2 TRBV4-1 CASSQAQSQEGAYTF
NA TRBJ1-1 TRBV29-1 CSVVGGGNTEAFF
NA TRBJ1-3 TRBV9 CASSVDSGNTIYF
NA TRBJ2-1 TRBV11-2 CASSRDGNNEQFF
NA TRBJ2-5 TRBV2 CASEDIKETQYF
NA TRBJ2-7 TRBV7-9 CASSRGPTYEQYF
NA TRBJ2-7 TRBV4-1 CASSHILRTSVSSYEQYF
NA TRBJ1-2 TRBV2 CASSDEGIVGGYTF
once TRBJ1-1 TRBV14 CASSLGRVNTEAFF
NA TRBJ2-3 TRBV6-1 CASSEVHGGHYTDTQYF
NA TRBJ2-2 TRBV15 CAVRTTTRTGELFF
NA TRBJ2-2 TRBV9 CASSALMRNTGELFF
NA TRBJ1-2 TRBV11-1 CASSGQRGRVYGYTF
few TRBJ2-5 TRBV7-2 CASSPTAQETQYF
NA TRBJ1-1 TRBV7-9 CASSLESEAFF
few TRBJ1-2 TRBV28 CASSLLRDGYTF
few TRBJ1-2 TRBV7-2 CASSPAGWDGYTF
NA TRBJ2-3 TRBV11-3 CASSLGRQGLDTQYF
NA TRBJ1-1 TRBV5-1 CASSLDPNTEAFF
NA TRBJ1-2 TRBV6-5 CASSYQGAAGYTF